This T cell receptor beta chain originates from a study of blood T cells in healthy people across ages. Study outcomes and limitations: Age advanced and TCR beta diversity per million T cells fell, roughly linearly.

This clonotype was detected ten times or more. Its antigen is unidentified. The amount of total RNA extracted per sample was at least 6 micrograms. Germline loops: CDR1 MNHEY, CDR2 SVGAGI. The CDR3 covers 16 residues. V shed 4 bases and J shed 0 bases, with 13 bases lying between them. With a J-beta primer mix and a sample-barcoded 5' primer, a second PCR ran about 6 to 11 cycles. One entry per CDR3 protein results from TCRdb running MiXCR on the 5' RACE reads. This table holds about 1,800,000 distinct CDR3 sequences, roughly 27% found once. Sequencing input: blood. The clonotype was recovered from a woman younger than 45 in good health. The genes are TRBV6-5 and TRBJ2-1; tentative D call: TRBD1 (6 bases). CDR3 region: CASSSQGQSSYNEQFF. CDR3 in DNA: TGTGCCAGCAGTTCCCAGGGGCAGAGCTCCTACAATGAGCAGTTCTTC.